Listed below are T cell receptor beta chains from one sample, sequenced in a study of shared clonotypes between healthy human individuals. Sequencing used immunoSEQ multiplex PCR; TCRdb keeps in-frame clones, though not all of them. This repertoire shows 2.3 million or so clones, over 90% found once; its top ten account for 0.39%. The sample consisted of naive CD4+ T cells from PBMCs. The origin of the receptors is a man aged 18 to 30 in good health. Some clones in this sample may be carry-over from other donors' samples. The CDR3 runs from the conserved cysteine through the conserved F or W. Each record gives: CDR3 protein, CDR3 DNA, clone size, V gene, D gene, J gene. A D gene is named only where the DNA matches it firmly. Some rows mark clone size as missing; the rest say once, few, many or name a class of expanded clone.

CDR3 protein: CASRAGQKNTEAFF; CDR3 DNA: TGCGCCAGCAGGGCTGGACAGAAGAACACTGAAGCTTTCTTT; clone size: .; V gene: TRBV5-1; D gene: .; J gene: TRBJ1-1
CDR3 protein: CAIRATGTHYNEQFF; CDR3 DNA: TGTGCCATCAGAGCCACAGGGACCCACTACAATGAGCAGTTCTTC; clone size: .; V gene: TRBV10-3; D gene: .; J gene: TRBJ2-1
CDR3 protein: CASRPPGHVYTEAFF; CDR3 DNA: TGTGCCAGCAGGCCACCCGGACACGTCTACACTGAAGCTTTCTTT; clone size: .; V gene: TRBV6-6; D gene: .; J gene: TRBJ1-1
CDR3 protein: CASSLAGYGYTF; CDR3 DNA: TGTGCCAGCAGCTTAGCGGGCTATGGCTACACCTTC; clone size: once; V gene: TRBV7-2; D gene: .; J gene: TRBJ1-2
CDR3 protein: CASSFRTGEVEQFF; CDR3 DNA: TGTGCCAGCAGCTTCCGCACGGGAGAGGTTGAGCAGTTCTTC; clone size: .; V gene: TRBV7-9; D gene: .; J gene: TRBJ2-1
CDR3 protein: CASEDRVDGYTF; CDR3 DNA: TGTGCCAGCGAGGACCGTGTGGATGGCTACACCTTC; clone size: .; V gene: TRBV28; D gene: .; J gene: TRBJ1-2
CDR3 protein: CASSLGSSSGANVLTF; CDR3 DNA: TGCGCCAGCAGCTTGGGTTCCAGCTCTGGGGCCAACGTCCTGACTTTC; clone size: .; V gene: TRBV5-1; D gene: .; J gene: TRBJ2-6
CDR3 protein: CASSPGQDEQYF; CDR3 DNA: TGTGCCAGCTCGCCAGGACAGGACGAGCAGTACTTC; clone size: .; V gene: TRBV18; D gene: TRBD1; J gene: TRBJ2-7
CDR3 protein: CASSIEPAAEAFF; CDR3 DNA: TGTGCCAGCAGTATAGAACCAGCGGCTGAAGCTTTCTTT; clone size: .; V gene: TRBV6-4; D gene: .; J gene: TRBJ1-1
CDR3 protein: CASSLPGNYGYTF; CDR3 DNA: TGTGCCAGCAGCTTACCCGGGAACTATGGCTACACCTTC; clone size: once; V gene: TRBV7-8; D gene: .; J gene: TRBJ1-2
CDR3 protein: CASSESPDTQYF; CDR3 DNA: TGCGCCAGCAGTGAGTCACCAGATACGCAGTATTTT; clone size: .; V gene: TRBV10-1; D gene: .; J gene: TRBJ2-3
CDR3 protein: CASSLGYF; CDR3 DNA: TGTGCCAGCAGCCTGGGGTACTTC; clone size: .; V gene: TRBV7-9; D gene: .; J gene: TRBJ2-5
CDR3 protein: CASRDTMNTEAFF; CDR3 DNA: TGTGCCAGCCGGGACACCATGAACACTGAAGCTTTCTTT; clone size: .; V gene: TRBV19; D gene: .; J gene: TRBJ1-1
CDR3 protein: CASSLNPGAPNEKLFF; CDR3 DNA: TGCGCCAGCAGCTTAAACCCAGGGGCACCTAATGAAAAACTGTTTTTT; clone size: once; V gene: TRBV5-1; D gene: .; J gene: TRBJ1-4
CDR3 protein: CASSEGQGAFGELFF; CDR3 DNA: TGCGCCAGCAGCGAGGGACAGGGGGCCTTCGGGGAGCTGTTTTTT; clone size: .; V gene: TRBV5-1; D gene: TRBD1; J gene: TRBJ2-2
CDR3 protein: CASSLGGFKETQYF; CDR3 DNA: TGTGCCAGCAGCTTAGGTGGGTTTAAAGAGACCCAGTACTTC; clone size: .; V gene: TRBV7-2; D gene: .; J gene: TRBJ2-5
CDR3 protein: CASIRIPSSYNEQFF; CDR3 DNA: TGTGCCAGCATCAGGATCCCCAGCTCCTACAATGAGCAGTTCTTC; clone size: .; V gene: TRBV2; D gene: .; J gene: TRBJ2-1
CDR3 protein: CASSHLMNTEAFF; CDR3 DNA: TGTGCCAGCAGTCACCTTATGAACACTGAAGCTTTCTTT; clone size: .; V gene: TRBV28; D gene: .; J gene: TRBJ1-1
CDR3 protein: CASSSGTGAGNTIYF; CDR3 DNA: TGTGCCAGCAGCTCGGGGACAGGGGCGGGAAACACCATATATTTT; clone size: .; V gene: TRBV7-8; D gene: TRBD1; J gene: TRBJ1-3
CDR3 protein: CSVGYPGQERYEQYF; CDR3 DNA: TGCAGCGTCGGATACCCGGGACAGGAGCGCTACGAGCAGTACTTC; clone size: .; V gene: TRBV29-1; D gene: TRBD1; J gene: TRBJ2-7
CDR3 protein: CASSPDRGRAGELFF; CDR3 DNA: TGTGCCAGCAGCCCCGACAGGGGGCGGGCCGGGGAGCTGTTTTTT; clone size: .; V gene: TRBV6-5; D gene: TRBD1; J gene: TRBJ2-2
CDR3 protein: CASSLDRGAGNTIYF; CDR3 DNA: TGCGCCAGCAGCTTAGACAGGGGAGCTGGAAACACCATATATTTT; clone size: .; V gene: TRBV5-1; D gene: TRBD1; J gene: TRBJ1-3
CDR3 protein: CASSGSTGVAYTGELFF; CDR3 DNA: TGTGCCAGCAGTGGTTCGACAGGGGTTGCATACACCGGGGAGCTGTTTTTT; clone size: .; V gene: TRBV2; D gene: TRBD1; J gene: TRBJ2-2
CDR3 protein: CASSHRATSNQPQHF; CDR3 DNA: TGTGCCAGCAGCCACAGGGCGACTAGCAATCAGCCCCAGCATTTT; clone size: .; V gene: TRBV5-4; D gene: .; J gene: TRBJ1-5
CDR3 protein: CASSPLNRDSYGYTF; CDR3 DNA: TGTGCCAGCAGCCCTCTAAATAGGGACAGCTATGGCTACACCTTC; clone size: .; V gene: TRBV5-4; D gene: TRBD1; J gene: TRBJ1-2
CDR3 protein: CASGPGTGGYEQYF; CDR3 DNA: TGTGCTAGTGGCCCCGGGACAGGGGGCTACGAGCAGTACTTC; clone size: once; V gene: TRBV12-5; D gene: TRBD1; J gene: TRBJ2-7
CDR3 protein: CASSTNSDPGLDRFF; CDR3 DNA: TGCGCCAGCAGTACGAACTCAGATCCGGGACTCGACCGGTTCTTC; clone size: .; V gene: TRBV10-1; D gene: .; J gene: TRBJ2-1
CDR3 protein: CASSPDKVYGYTF; CDR3 DNA: TGTGCCAGCAGTCCGGACAAAGTCTATGGCTACACCTTC; clone size: .; V gene: TRBV2; D gene: .; J gene: TRBJ1-2
CDR3 protein: CAWSATTNTEAFF; CDR3 DNA: TGTGCCTGGAGTGCAACGACCAACACTGAAGCTTTCTTT; clone size: few; V gene: TRBV30; D gene: .; J gene: TRBJ1-1
CDR3 protein: CASSAQGSQPQHF; CDR3 DNA: TGTGCCAGCAGTGCTCAGGGGAGCCAGCCCCAGCATTTT; clone size: .; V gene: TRBV28; D gene: .; J gene: TRBJ1-5
CDR3 protein: CASSLEGREETQYF; CDR3 DNA: TGTGCCAGCAGCTTGGAGGGCAGGGAGGAGACCCAGTACTTC; clone size: .; V gene: TRBV5-4; D gene: .; J gene: TRBJ2-5
CDR3 protein: CASSKAGRGVEKLFF; CDR3 DNA: TGTGCCAGCAGCAAAGCGGGCAGGGGGGTTGAAAAACTGTTTTTT; clone size: .; V gene: TRBV21-1; D gene: .; J gene: TRBJ1-4
CDR3 protein: CATRAPRAGEVNEQFF; CDR3 DNA: TGTGCCACCAGGGCCCCTCGAGCGGGAGAAGTTAATGAGCAGTTCTTC; clone size: .; V gene: TRBV15; D gene: TRBD2; J gene: TRBJ2-1
CDR3 protein: CASSTTGSTNTGELFF; CDR3 DNA: TGCGCCAGCAGCACAACAGGGTCGACGAACACCGGGGAGCTGTTTTTT; clone size: .; V gene: TRBV5-1; D gene: .; J gene: TRBJ2-2